A single sample is the source of the 19 T cell receptor beta chains below, sequenced in a study of T cells in Graves' hyperthyroidism and ophthalmopathy. Amplification of TCR beta CDR3 regions used RNA as the template. RT-PCR in the first round (using the HTBI primer set) targeted the TCR CDR3. TCRdb re-analysed the multiplex PCR reads in MiXCR, keeping a single row per CDR3 protein. The table includes 400,000 to 600,000 distinct CDR3 sequences, less than 25% detected once. Sequencing was done on a sample of blood. The receptors stem from a man aged 18 to 35 with Graves' hyperthyroidism.

In this sample, this clonotype turned up many times. The chain joins TRBV19 to TRBJ1-5; D is undetermined. V lost 10 bases to trimming and J lost 2 bases, with 12 bases between them. Germline CDR1 reads LNHDA; CDR2 reads SQIVND (reference sequence). The CDR3 has 13 residues. The DNA of the CDR3 is TGTGCCACCATGGACGAGGGCAATCAGCCCCAGCATTTT. Amino acids: CATMDEGNQPQHF.

V gene TRBV20-1 combines with J gene TRBJ2-7; 7 nucleotides line up with TRBD1. The germline CDR1 and CDR2 sequences are DFQATT and SNEGSKA (reference sequence). This CDR3 spans 13 amino acids. The CDR3 DNA follows: TGCACCCGATCTAAGGGGGCGGGCTACGAGCAGTACTTC. It codes for CTRSKGAGYEQYF.

This clonotype was counted many times. The CDR3 loop reads CASSEFPRATLQETQYF. CDR3 bases: TGTGCCAGCAGTGAATTCCCCCGGGCAACCCTCCAAGAGACCCAGTACTTC. This chain uses TRBV2 with TRBJ2-5; D is unresolved. With 2 bases removed from V and 1 base from J, the gap between germline ends came to 17 bases. CDR3 length: 17 amino acids. The V gene's germline CDR1 is SNHLY and CDR2 FYNNEI. Looking up the rest from reference TRBV2 and TRBJ2-5 gives the full variable domain: EPEVTQTPSHQVTQMGQEVILRCVPISNHLYFYWYRQILGQKVEFLVSFYNNEISEKSEIFDDQFSVERPDGSNFTLKIRSTKLEDSAMYFCASSEFPRATLQETQYFGPGTRLLVL.

V and J are TRBV12-3 or TRBV12-4 and TRBJ2-2; 10 bases line up with TRBD1. After removal of 5 bases from V and 7 bases from J, the junction contained 13 bases not matched to a gene. The CDR3 consists of 17 residues. CDR3 protein: CASSPIGTGVLGGELFF. Here the CDR3 DNA reads TGTGCCAGCAGTCCAATAGGGACAGGGGTACTCGGCGGGGAGCTGTTTTTT.

This clonotype was counted at least ten times. This CDR3 is CASSLRTVYQPQHF. CDR3 bases: TGTGCCAGCAGTTTAAGGACAGTATATCAGCCCCAGCATTTT. The rearrangement uses TRBV28 and TRBJ1-5; the D gene is possibly TRBD1 (6 bases). Germline-derived CDR1 and CDR2 are MDHEN and SYDVKM. The CDR3 is 14 amino acids. Deletions cut 2 bases from V and 5 bases from J, with 10 bases between. The full variable domain, rest sourced from reference TRBV28 and TRBJ1-5, is DVKVTQSSRYLVKRTGEKVFLECVQDMDHENMFWYRQDPGLGLRLIYFSYDVKMKEKGDIPEGYSVSREKKERFSLILESASTNQTSMYLCASSLRTVYQPQHFGDGTRLSIL.

This chain connects TRBV20-1 to TRBJ1-2; D gene unclear. The V end was cut by 4 bases, the J end by 5 bases, with 11 bases between. There are 12 residues in the CDR3. The germline gives CDR1 DFQATT, CDR2 SNEGSKA (reference sequence). CDR3 DNA: TGCAGTGCTAAACCTCCTGGGTATGGCTACACCTTC. Encoded protein: CSAKPPGYGYTF.

This clonotype was counted many times. The chain joins TRBV19 to TRBJ1-1, with unresolved D. The germline V gene encodes CDR1 LNHDA and CDR2 SQIVND (reference sequence). Trimming removed 3 bases from V and 1 base from J, with 12 bases in between. The CDR3 runs 15 residues. The CDR3 DNA is TGTGCCAGTAGTATCGGGTGGCCGCAGAACACTGAAGCTTTCTTT. Protein product: CASSIGWPQNTEAFF.

This clonotype was counted a few times. This chain links TRBV27 with TRBJ2-7; either TRBD1 or TRBD2 may supply D (5 bases each). The CDR3 runs to 14 residues. The germline V and J ends were trimmed by 5 bases and 4 bases, with 15 bases remaining between them. Germline loops: CDR1 MNHEY, CDR2 SMNVEV (reference sequence). The CDR3: CASSPQGPLYEQYF. CDR3 nucleotide sequence: TGTGCCAGCAGTCCTCAGGGACCCCTTTACGAGCAGTACTTC.

This clonotype was observed at least ten times. The V and J genes are TRBV11-2 and TRBJ1-2; 12 positions match TRBD1. CDR3 size: 14 residues. Per the germline V gene, CDR1 is SGHAT and CDR2 is FQNNGV. Germline trimming cut 5 bases from V and 8 bases from J; bases unmatched to any gene: 6. CDR3 DNA sequence: TGTGCCAGCAGCCGGGGACAGGGGGCTTGGGGCTACACCTTC. It specifies CASSRGQGAWGYTF.

This clonotype was detected many times. This chain uses TRBV12-5 with TRBJ1-5; D remains ambiguous. CDR3 size: 14 residues. Germline V CDR1 and CDR2: LGHNT, FRNRAP. V lost 6 bases to trimming and J lost 0 bases, with 9 bases between them. For the CDR3, the DNA is TGTGCTAGTGGCGCCCTAGGTAGCAATCAGCCCCAGCATTTT. Translating it yields CASGALGSNQPQHF.

Concerning this clonotype itself: A read error may be the cause here, since a much bigger clone is one base away. The chain joins TRBV18 to TRBJ1-2; no clear D. The germline V gene encodes CDR1 KGHSH and CDR2 LQKENI. The CDR3 runs 12 residues. V shed 8 bases and J shed 4 bases, with 11 bases lying between them. CDR3 amino acids: CASEERPYGYTF. CDR3 sequence (DNA): TGTGCCAGCGAAGAGAGACCCTATGGCTACACCTTC.

This clonotype was counted many times. The chain uses TRBV6-5 and TRBJ1-1; 8 nucleotides agree with TRBD1. The junction had 12 bases not matched to a gene; V was cut back by 8 bases and J by 1 base. This CDR3 is built from 16 residues. Germline loops: CDR1 MNHEY, CDR2 SVGAGI. CDR3 amino acids: CASWDPGQVRNTEAFF. CDR3 DNA: TGTGCCAGCTGGGACCCGGGACAGGTACGGAACACTGAAGCTTTCTTT.

This clonotype was seen at least ten times. Germline is not matched at one junction end, which may reflect a read error. The V gene is TRBV28, the J gene TRBJ1-5, with TRBD1 matching 8 bases. The CDR3 has 15 amino acids. Germline loops: CDR1 MDHEN, CDR2 SYDVKM. CDR3 protein: CARSLGQGINQPQHF. CDR3 DNA: TGTGCCCGCAGTTTAGGACAGGGCATCAATCAGCCCCAGCATTTT.

Many counts were recorded for this clonotype. The V gene is TRBV20-1, the J gene TRBJ1-5; D possibly corresponds to TRBD1 (6 bases). Germline V gene lookup returns CDR1 DFQATT and CDR2 SNEGSKA (reference sequence). V was trimmed by 5 bases and J by 0 bases, leaving 8 bases between them. The CDR3 totals 13 residues. This CDR3 is CSAHRDSNQPQHF. The CDR3 DNA sequence: TGCAGTGCTCACAGGGATAGCAATCAGCCCCAGCATTTT.

This clonotype was found many times. V gene TRBV5-1 combines with J gene TRBJ2-2; no firm D call. The ends were cut back, 4 bases at V and 1 base at J, with 17 bases in the middle. The CDR3 has 17 residues. Germline values: CDR1 SGHRS, CDR2 YFSETQ. CDR3 protein: CASSRREADVNTGELFF. The CDR3, as DNA: TGCGCCAGCAGCCGCCGAGAGGCAGACGTGAACACCGGGGAGCTGTTTTTT.

The V call is TRBV6-1, the J call TRBJ1-1; D may be TRBD1 (6 bases). The CDR3 spans 12 residues. Germline lookup yields CDR1 MNHNS and CDR2 SASEGT. Between the trimmed V and J ends, which lost 7 bases and 11 bases, there was a span of 17 bases. The CDR3 here is CASIGQFREAFF. The DNA of the CDR3 is TGTGCCAGCATTGGACAGTTCCGGGAGGCTTTCTTT.

This chain connects TRBV19 to TRBJ1-5; no firm D call. Trimming took off 1 base at V and 2 bases at J, with 15 bases between the two ends. Germline CDR1 LNHDA, CDR2 SQIVND (reference sequence). The CDR3 extends over 17 amino acids. CDR3 loop: CASSIGTDGVGNQPQHF. Written as DNA, the CDR3 is TGTGCCAGTAGTATAGGTACAGACGGCGTAGGCAATCAGCCCCAGCATTTT.

This clonotype was recorded many times. J is TRBJ1-1 and V is TRBV6-5; D not certain. The CDR3 has 14 amino acids. The ends were cut back, 4 bases at V and 4 bases at J, with 13 bases in the middle. Per germline, CDR1 MNHEY and CDR2 SVGAGI. The CDR3 DNA reads as TGTGCCAGCAGTTTCCTCACCGAGGGCACTGAAGCTTTCTTT. Translation gives CASSFLTEGTEAFF.

This clonotype was detected a few times. V is TRBV2 and J is TRBJ2-7; D gene ambiguous. Germline V CDR1 and CDR2: SNHLY, FYNNEI. Deletions cut 6 bases from V and 7 bases from J, with 10 bases between. The CDR3 totals 11 residues. CDR3 in DNA: TGTGCCAGCAGGCGATTCGAGGAGCAGTACTTC. Amino acids: CASRRFEEQYF.